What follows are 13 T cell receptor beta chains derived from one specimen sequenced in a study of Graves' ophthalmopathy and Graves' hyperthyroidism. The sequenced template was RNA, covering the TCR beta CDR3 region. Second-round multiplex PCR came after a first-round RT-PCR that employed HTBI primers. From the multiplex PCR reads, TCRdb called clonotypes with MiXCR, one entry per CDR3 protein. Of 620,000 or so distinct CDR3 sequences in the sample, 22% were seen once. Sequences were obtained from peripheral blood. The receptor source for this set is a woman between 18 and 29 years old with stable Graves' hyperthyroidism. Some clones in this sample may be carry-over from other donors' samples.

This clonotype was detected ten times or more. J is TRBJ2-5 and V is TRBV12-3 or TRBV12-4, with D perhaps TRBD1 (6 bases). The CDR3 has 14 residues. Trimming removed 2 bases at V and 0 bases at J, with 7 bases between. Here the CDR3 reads CASSLRQDQETQYF. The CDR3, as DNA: TGTGCCAGCAGTTTAAGACAGGACCAAGAGACCCAGTACTTC.

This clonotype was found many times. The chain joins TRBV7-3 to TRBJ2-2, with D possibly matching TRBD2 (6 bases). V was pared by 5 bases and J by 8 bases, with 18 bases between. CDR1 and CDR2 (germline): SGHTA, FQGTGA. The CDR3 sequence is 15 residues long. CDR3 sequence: CASSPTRDSPGELFF. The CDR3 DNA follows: TGTGCCAGCAGCCCCACCCGGGACTCACCGGGGGAGCTGTTTTTT.

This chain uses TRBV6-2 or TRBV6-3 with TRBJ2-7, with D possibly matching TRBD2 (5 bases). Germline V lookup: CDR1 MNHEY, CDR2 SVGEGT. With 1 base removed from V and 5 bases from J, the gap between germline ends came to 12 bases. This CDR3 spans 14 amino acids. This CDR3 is CASSYFAGLDEQYF. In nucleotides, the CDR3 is TGTGCCAGCAGTTACTTCGCCGGACTCGACGAGCAGTACTTC.

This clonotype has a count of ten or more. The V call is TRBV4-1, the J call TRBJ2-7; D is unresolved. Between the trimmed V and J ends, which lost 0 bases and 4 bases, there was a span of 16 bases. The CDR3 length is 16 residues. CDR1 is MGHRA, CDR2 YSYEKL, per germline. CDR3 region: CASSQDSRAVGYEQYF. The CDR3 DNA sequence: TGCGCCAGCAGCCAAGATTCCAGAGCCGTGGGGTACGAGCAGTACTTC.

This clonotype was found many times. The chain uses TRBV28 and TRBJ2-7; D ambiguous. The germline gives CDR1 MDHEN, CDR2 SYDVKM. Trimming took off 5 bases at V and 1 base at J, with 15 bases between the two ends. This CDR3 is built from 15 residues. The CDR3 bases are TGTGCCAGCAGTCTCCCTTTAGACGGTTCCTACGAGCAGTACTTC. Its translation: CASSLPLDGSYEQYF.

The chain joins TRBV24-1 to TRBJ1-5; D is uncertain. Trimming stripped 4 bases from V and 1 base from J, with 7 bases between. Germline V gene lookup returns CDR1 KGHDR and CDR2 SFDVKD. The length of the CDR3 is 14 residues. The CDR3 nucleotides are TGTGCCACCAGTGACGGGGTCAGCAATCAGCCCCAGCATTTT. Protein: CATSDGVSNQPQHF.

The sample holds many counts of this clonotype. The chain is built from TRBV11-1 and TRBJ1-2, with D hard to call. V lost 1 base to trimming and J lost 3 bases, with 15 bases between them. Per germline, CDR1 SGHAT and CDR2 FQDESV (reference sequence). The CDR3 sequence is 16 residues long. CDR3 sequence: CASSLESQTSHYGYTF. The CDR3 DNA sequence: TGTGCCAGCAGCTTAGAATCCCAGACGTCTCACTATGGCTACACCTTC.

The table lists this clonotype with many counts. The CDR3 sequence: CAISGQPLSVYTF. The CDR3 coding sequence is TGTGCCATCAGTGGCCAGCCTCTCTCGGTCTACACCTTC. The chain combines TRBV10-3 with TRBJ1-2; D is unresolved. Germline lookup yields CDR1 ENHRY and CDR2 SYGVKD. V was trimmed by 4 bases and J by 10 bases, leaving 16 bases between them. This CDR3 contains 13 residues.

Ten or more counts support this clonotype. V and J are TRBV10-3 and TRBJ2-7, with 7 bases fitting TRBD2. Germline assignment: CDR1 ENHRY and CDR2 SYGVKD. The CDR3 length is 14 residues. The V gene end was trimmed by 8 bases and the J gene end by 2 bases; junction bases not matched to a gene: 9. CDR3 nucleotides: TGTGCCATCTTAGCCGGGACTACTACCTACGAGCAGTACTTC. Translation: CAILAGTTTYEQYF.

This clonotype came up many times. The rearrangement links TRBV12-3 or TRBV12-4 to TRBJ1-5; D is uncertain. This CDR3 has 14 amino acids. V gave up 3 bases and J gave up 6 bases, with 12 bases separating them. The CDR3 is CASSLNGRVQPQHF. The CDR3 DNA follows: TGTGCCAGCAGTTTGAACGGAAGGGTTCAGCCCCAGCATTTT.

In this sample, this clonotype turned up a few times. As DNA, the CDR3 is TGTGCCAGCGTAGACTTCTTCCCCCATGGCTACACCTTC. Its translation is CASVDFFPHGYTF. The rearrangement uses TRBV11-2 and TRBJ1-2, with D hard to call. Per the germline V gene, CDR1 is SGHAT and CDR2 is FQNNGV. V lost 8 bases and J 6 bases, leaving 16 bases between the germline ends. The CDR3 runs 13 residues.

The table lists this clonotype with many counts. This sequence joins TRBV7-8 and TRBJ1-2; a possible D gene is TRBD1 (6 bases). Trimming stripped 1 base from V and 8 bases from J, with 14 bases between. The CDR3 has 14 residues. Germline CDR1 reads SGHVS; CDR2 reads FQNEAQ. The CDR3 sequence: CASSLVGGGKGYTF. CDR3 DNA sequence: TGTGCCAGCAGCTTAGTGGGAGGGGGAAAGGGCTACACCTTC.

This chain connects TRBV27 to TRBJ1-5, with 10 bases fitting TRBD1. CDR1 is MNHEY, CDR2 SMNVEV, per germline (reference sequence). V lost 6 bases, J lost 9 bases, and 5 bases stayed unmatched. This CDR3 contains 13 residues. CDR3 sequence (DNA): TGTGCCAGCAGGGGACAGGGGTTGACGCCCCAGCATTTT. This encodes CASRGQGLTPQHF.